Below, one TCR beta chain is given with its context. Its antigen remains unidentified. The data originate from a study of T-cell memory formation after mild COVID-19. There are 15 residues in the CDR3. Germline lookup yields CDR1 MNHEY and CDR2 SMNVEV (reference sequence). J gave up 3 bases and V 2 bases, and 2 bases lay outside the gene matches. One entry per CDR3 protein results from TCRdb running MiXCR on the 5' RACE reads. Of some 350,000 distinct CDR3 sequences listed, over 10% were seen once; the top ten hold 20% to 25%. Whole-study results and caveats: Day 15 to 85 contracting clones showed balanced CD4/CD8; day 15 to 37 expanders favored CD4+.

This TCR was sampled from a man aged 18 to 30 who had mild COVID-19 (a few samples of this study predate the infection). Cell type and time point are not known. The rearrangement joins TRBV27 to TRBJ1-4; 8 bases line up with TRBD1. Input material: PBMCs or a T cell subset sorted from them (not recorded which). CDR3 residues: CASSLMTGANEKLFF. CDR3 DNA: TGTGCCAGCAGTTTAATGACAGGGGCTAATGAAAAACTGTTTTTT.